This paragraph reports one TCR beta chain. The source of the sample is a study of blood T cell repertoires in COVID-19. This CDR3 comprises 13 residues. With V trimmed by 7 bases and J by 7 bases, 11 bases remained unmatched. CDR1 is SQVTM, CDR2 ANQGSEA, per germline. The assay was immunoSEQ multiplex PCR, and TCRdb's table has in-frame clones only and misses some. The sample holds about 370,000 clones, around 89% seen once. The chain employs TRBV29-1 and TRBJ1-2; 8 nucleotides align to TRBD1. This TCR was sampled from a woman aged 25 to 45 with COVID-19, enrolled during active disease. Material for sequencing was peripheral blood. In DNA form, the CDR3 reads TGCAGCGGAGAGGACAGGGTCGGTTCTGGCTACACCTTC. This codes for CSGEDRVGSGYTF.